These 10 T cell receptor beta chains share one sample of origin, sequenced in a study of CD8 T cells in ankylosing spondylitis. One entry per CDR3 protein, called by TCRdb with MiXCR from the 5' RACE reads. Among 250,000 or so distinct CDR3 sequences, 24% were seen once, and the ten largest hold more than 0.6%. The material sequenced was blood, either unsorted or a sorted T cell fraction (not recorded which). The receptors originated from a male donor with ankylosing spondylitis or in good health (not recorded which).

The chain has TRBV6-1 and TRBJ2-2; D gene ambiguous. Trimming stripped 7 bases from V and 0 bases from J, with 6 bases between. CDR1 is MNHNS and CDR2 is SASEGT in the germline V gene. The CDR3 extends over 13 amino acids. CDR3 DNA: TGTGCCAGCACAGGTCCGAACACCGGGGAGCTGTTTTTT. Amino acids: CASTGPNTGELFF.

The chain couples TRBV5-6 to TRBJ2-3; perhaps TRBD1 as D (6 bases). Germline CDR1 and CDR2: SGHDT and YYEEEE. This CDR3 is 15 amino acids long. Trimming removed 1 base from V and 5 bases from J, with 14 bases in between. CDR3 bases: TGTGCCAGCAGCTTGTTGGGGAGACAGGTAGATACGCAGTATTTT. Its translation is CASSLLGRQVDTQYF.

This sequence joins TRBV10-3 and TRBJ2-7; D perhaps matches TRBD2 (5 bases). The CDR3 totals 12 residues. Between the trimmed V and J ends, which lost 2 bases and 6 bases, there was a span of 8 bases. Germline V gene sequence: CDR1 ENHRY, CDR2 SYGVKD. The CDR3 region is CAISEVGGEQYF. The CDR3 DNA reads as TGTGCCATCAGTGAGGTCGGAGGCGAGCAGTACTTC.

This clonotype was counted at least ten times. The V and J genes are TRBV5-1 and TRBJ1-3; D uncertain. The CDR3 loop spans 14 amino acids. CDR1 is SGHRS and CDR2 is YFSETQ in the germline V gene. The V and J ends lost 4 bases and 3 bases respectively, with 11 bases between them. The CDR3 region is CASSTRPDGNTIYF. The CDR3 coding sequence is TGCGCCAGCAGCACAAGACCGGATGGAAACACCATATATTTT. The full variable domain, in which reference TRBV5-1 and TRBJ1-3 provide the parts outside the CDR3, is KAGVTQTPRYLIKTRGQQVTLSCSPISGHRSVSWYQQTPGQGLQFLFEYFSETQRNKGNFPGRFSGRQFSNSRSEMNVSTLELGDSALYLCASSTRPDGNTIYFGEGSWLTVV.

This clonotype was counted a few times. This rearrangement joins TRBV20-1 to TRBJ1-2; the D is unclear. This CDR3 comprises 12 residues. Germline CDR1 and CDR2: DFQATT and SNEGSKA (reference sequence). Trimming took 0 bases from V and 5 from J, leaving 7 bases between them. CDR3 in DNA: TGCAGTGCTAGAGAAGGGAGGTATGGCTACACCTTC. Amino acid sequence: CSAREGRYGYTF.

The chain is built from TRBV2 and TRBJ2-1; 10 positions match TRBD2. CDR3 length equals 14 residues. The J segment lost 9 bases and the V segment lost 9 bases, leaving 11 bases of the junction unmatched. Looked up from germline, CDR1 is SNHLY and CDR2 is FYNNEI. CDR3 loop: CARSPGLAFREQFF. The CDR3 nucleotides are TGTGCCAGAAGCCCGGGACTAGCGTTTCGTGAGCAGTTCTTC. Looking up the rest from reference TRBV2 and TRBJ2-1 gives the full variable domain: EPEVTQTPSHQVTQMGQEVILRCVPISNHLYFYWYRQILGQKVEFLVSFYNNEISEKSEIFDDQFSVERPDGSNFTLKIRSTKLEDSAMYFCARSPGLAFREQFFGPGTRLTVL.

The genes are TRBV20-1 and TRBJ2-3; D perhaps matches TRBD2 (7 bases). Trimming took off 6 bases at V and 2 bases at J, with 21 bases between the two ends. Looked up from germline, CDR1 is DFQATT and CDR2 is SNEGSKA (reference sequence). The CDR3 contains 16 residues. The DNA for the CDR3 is TGCAGTGCCAGAAAGACCGGGGGGCTATTCACAGATACGCAGTATTTT. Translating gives CSARKTGGLFTDTQYF.

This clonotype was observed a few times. For the CDR3, the DNA is TGCAGCGTCGGACAGCTAATGAACACTGAAGCTTTCTTT. Translating gives CSVGQLMNTEAFF. The V call is TRBV29-1, the J call TRBJ1-1; a weak D match, TRBD1 (6 bases). The CDR3 is made up of 13 amino acids. Germline assignment: CDR1 SQVTM and CDR2 ANQGSEA. The ends were cut back, 6 bases at V and 0 bases at J, with 11 bases in the middle.

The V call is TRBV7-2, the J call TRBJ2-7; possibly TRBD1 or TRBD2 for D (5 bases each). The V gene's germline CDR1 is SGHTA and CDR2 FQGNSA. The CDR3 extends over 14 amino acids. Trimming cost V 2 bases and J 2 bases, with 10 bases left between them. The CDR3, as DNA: TGTGCCAGCAGCTTAAGGGACCCCACCTACGAGCAGTACTTC. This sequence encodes CASSLRDPTYEQYF.

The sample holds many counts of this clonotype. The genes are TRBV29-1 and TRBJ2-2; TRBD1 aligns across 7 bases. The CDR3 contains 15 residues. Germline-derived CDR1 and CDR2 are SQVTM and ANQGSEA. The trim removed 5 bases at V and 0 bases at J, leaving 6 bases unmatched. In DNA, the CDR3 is TGCAGCGTTCGACCGGGACAGACGAACACCGGGGAGCTGTTTTTT. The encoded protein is CSVRPGQTNTGELFF.